This T cell receptor beta chain derives from a study of metastatic and nonmetastatic thyroid tumors. TCRdb used MiXCR to call clones anew from the PCR reads. The table shows under 50,000 clones, with 15% to 20% occurring only once. This clone has ten or more counts. This CDR3 region has 14 residues. V was shortened by 4 bases and J by 4 bases, with 11 bases between the two germline ends. Germline CDR1 reads KGHSH; CDR2 reads LQKENI. Not a single patient had been given any form of treatment at any point before undergoing thyroid surgery. Material: tumor tissue. The sequence came from a female donor with papillary thyroid cancer or a benign thyroid nodule (not recorded which). Some clones in this sample may be carry-over from other donors' samples. The chain combines TRBV18 with TRBJ1-5, with D possibly TRBD1 on 5 matching bases. The CDR3 DNA is TGTGCCAGCTCACGATCGACAGAAAATCAGCCCCAGCATTTT. It translates to CASSRSTENQPQHF.